A selection of T cell receptor beta chains follows, all from one sample in a study of radiation and T cells in renal cell carcinoma. This table comes from immunoSEQ multiplex PCR, and its TCRdb copy is limited to in-frame clones, with some not included. Of more than 8,000 clones in the sample, roughly 50% were seen once. This material consisted of tumor tissue, taken from a patient whose treatment included radiotherapy and nephrectomy. Source of these receptors: a man aged 60 to 69 with renal cell carcinoma. CDR3s leave out the opening cysteine and the closing phenylalanine or tryptophan.

V gene: TRBV7-2; J gene: TRBJ1-1; CDR3 length: 12; CDR3 protein: ASRLQGMYTEAF
V gene: TRBV27; J gene: TRBJ2-7; CDR3 length: 12; CDR3 protein: ASSADRVSYEQY
V gene: TRBV19; J gene: TRBJ2-1; CDR3 length: 14; CDR3 protein: ASSGGPTSGIHEQF
V gene: TRBV2; J gene: TRBJ2-7; CDR3 length: 12; CDR3 protein: AGLREVSSYEQY
V gene: TRBV15; J gene: TRBJ2-1; CDR3 length: 12; CDR3 protein: ATSRDPRYNEQF
V gene: TRBV11-1; J gene: TRBJ2-7; CDR3 length: 13; CDR3 protein: ASSLRTGGFYEQY
V gene: TRBV10-3; J gene: TRBJ1-1; CDR3 length: 11; CDR3 protein: AISEGLNTEAF
V gene: TRBV6-4; J gene: TRBJ2-6; CDR3 length: 13; CDR3 protein: ASSDDNSGANVLT
V gene: TRBV5-1; J gene: TRBJ2-7; CDR3 length: 12; CDR3 protein: ASGQGASSYEQY
V gene: TRBV19; J gene: TRBJ2-1; CDR3 length: 12; CDR3 protein: AGLRGSSYNEQF
V gene: TRBV14; J gene: TRBJ1-2; CDR3 length: 14; CDR3 protein: ASSPGGGRQHYGYT
V gene: TRBV5-6; J gene: TRBJ1-2; CDR3 length: 11; CDR3 protein: ASSVPPNYGYT
V gene: TRBV30; J gene: TRBJ2-7; CDR3 length: 9; CDR3 protein: AWSRGQGRY
V gene: TRBV19; J gene: TRBJ2-5; CDR3 length: 13; CDR3 protein: ASSKPGTGSETQY
V gene: TRBV30; J gene: TRBJ1-2; CDR3 length: 13; CDR3 protein: AWRAGTTANYGYT
V gene: TRBV28; J gene: TRBJ1-1; CDR3 length: 13; CDR3 protein: ASNPVRGGDTEAF
V gene: TRBV11-2; J gene: TRBJ2-7; CDR3 length: 15; CDR3 protein: ASSSPEGLAGVYEQY
V gene: TRBV5-1; J gene: TRBJ1-3; CDR3 length: 12; CDR3 protein: ASSEVTSGNTIY
V gene: TRBV6-5; J gene: TRBJ1-2; CDR3 length: 12; CDR3 protein: ASRLGQGIYGYT
V gene: TRBV28; J gene: TRBJ2-4; CDR3 length: 12; CDR3 protein: ASSWAGAPNIQY
V gene: TRBV19; J gene: TRBJ1-3; CDR3 length: 13; CDR3 protein: ASSADRGLGNTIY
V gene: TRBV7-2; J gene: TRBJ1-5; CDR3 length: 12; CDR3 protein: ASSLWEGGQPQH
V gene: TRBV5-1; J gene: TRBJ2-7; CDR3 length: 12; CDR3 protein: ASSRTSGNYEQY